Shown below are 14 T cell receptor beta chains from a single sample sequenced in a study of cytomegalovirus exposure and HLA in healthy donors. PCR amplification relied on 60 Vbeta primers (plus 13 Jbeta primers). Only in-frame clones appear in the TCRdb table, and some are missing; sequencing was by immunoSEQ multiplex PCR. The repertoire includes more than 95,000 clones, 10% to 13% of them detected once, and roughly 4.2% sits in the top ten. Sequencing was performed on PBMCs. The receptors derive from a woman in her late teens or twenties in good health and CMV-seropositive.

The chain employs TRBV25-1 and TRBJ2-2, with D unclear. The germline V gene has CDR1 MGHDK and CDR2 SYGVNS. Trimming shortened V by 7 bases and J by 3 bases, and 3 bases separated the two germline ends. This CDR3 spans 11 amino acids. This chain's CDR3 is CASTDTGELFF. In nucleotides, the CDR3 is TGTGCCAGCACGGACACCGGGGAGCTGTTTTTT.

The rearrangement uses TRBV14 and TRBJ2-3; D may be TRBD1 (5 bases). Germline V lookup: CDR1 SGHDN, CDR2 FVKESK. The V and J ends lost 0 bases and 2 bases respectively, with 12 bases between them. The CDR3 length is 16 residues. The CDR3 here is CASSQDAGLATDTQYF. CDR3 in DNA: TGTGCCAGCAGCCAAGATGCAGGGCTGGCCACAGATACGCAGTATTTT.

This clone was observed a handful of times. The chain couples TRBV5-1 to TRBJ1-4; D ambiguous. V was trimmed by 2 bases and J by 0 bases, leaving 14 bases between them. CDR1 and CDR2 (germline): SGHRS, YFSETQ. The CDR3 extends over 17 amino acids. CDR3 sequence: CASSFSSGRATNEKLFF. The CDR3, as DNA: TGCGCCAGCAGCTTTAGTTCGGGTCGGGCAACTAATGAAAAACTGTTTTTT.

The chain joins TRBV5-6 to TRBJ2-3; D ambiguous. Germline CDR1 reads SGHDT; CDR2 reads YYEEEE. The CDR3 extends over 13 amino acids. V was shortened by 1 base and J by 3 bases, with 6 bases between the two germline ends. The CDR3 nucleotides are TGTGCCAGCAGCTTGCTCGGGACAGATACGCAGTATTTT. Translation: CASSLLGTDTQYF.

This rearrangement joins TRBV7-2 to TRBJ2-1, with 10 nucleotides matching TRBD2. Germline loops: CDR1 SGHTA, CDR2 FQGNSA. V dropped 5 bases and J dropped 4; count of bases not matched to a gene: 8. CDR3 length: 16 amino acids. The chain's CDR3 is CASSPSSGSSYNEQFF. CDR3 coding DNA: TGTGCCAGCAGCCCTTCTAGCGGGAGTAGTTACAATGAGCAGTTCTTC.

Here the CDR3 reads CASSLEGPYNEQFF. The CDR3 DNA sequence: TGTGCCAGCAGTTTAGAGGGCCCTTACAATGAGCAGTTCTTC. This chain links TRBV27 with TRBJ2-1; tentative D call: TRBD2 (5 bases). In germline, CDR1 is MNHEY, CDR2 SMNVEV (reference sequence). Trimming pared 2 bases from V and 4 bases from J, leaving 9 bases between. This CDR3 is built from 14 residues.

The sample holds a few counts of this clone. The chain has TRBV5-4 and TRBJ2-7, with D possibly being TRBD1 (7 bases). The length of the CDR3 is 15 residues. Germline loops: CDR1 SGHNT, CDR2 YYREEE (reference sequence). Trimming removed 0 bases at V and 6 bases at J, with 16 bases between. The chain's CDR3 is CASSLGGQGGSEQYF. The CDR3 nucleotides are TGTGCCAGCAGCTTGGGGGGGCAGGGGGGCTCCGAGCAGTACTTC.

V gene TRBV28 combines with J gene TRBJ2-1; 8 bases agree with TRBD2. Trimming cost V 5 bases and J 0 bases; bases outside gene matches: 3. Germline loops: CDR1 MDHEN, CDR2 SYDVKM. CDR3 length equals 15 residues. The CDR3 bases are TGTGCCAGCAGTGGAAGCGGGAGCTCCTACAATGAGCAGTTCTTC. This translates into CASSGSGSSYNEQFF.

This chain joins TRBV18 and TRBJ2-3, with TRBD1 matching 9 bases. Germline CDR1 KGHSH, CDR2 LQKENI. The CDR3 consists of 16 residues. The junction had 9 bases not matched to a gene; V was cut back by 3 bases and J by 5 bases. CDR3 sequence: CASSPRSTGGQDTQYF. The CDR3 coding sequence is TGTGCCAGCTCACCCCGGTCGACAGGGGGTCAAGATACGCAGTATTTT.

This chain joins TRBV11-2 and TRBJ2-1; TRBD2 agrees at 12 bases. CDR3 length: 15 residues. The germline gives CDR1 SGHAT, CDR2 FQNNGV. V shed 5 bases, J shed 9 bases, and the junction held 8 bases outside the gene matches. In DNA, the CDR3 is TGTGCCAGCAGCGCTCGCACTAGCGGGAGGAGTGAGCAGTTCTTC. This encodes CASSARTSGRSEQFF.

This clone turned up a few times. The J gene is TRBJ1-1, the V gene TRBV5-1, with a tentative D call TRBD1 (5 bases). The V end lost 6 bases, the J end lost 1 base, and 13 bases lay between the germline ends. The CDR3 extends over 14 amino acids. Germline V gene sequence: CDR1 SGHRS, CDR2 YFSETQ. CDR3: CASTPTAGNTEAFF. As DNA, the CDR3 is TGCGCCAGCACCCCGACAGCGGGGAACACTGAAGCTTTCTTT.

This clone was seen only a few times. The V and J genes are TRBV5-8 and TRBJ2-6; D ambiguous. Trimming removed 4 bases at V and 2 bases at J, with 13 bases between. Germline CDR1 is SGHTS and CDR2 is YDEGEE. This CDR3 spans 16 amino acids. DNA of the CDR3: TGTGCCAGCAGCCTCTACCCTAGTGCTGGGGCCAACGTCCTGACTTTC. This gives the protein CASSLYPSAGANVLTF.

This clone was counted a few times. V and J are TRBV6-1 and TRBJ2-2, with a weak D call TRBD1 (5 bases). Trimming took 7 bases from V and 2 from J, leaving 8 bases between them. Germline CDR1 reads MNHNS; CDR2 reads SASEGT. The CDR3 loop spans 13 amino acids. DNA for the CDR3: TGTGCCAGCACGCAGGGTAACACCGGGGAGCTGTTTTTT. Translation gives CASTQGNTGELFF.

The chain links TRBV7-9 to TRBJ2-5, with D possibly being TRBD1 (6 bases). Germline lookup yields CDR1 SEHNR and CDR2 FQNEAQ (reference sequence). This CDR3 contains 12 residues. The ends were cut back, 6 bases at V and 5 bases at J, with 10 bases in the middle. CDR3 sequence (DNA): TGTGCCAGCAGGGACAGCCAGGAGACCCAGTACTTC. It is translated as CASRDSQETQYF.